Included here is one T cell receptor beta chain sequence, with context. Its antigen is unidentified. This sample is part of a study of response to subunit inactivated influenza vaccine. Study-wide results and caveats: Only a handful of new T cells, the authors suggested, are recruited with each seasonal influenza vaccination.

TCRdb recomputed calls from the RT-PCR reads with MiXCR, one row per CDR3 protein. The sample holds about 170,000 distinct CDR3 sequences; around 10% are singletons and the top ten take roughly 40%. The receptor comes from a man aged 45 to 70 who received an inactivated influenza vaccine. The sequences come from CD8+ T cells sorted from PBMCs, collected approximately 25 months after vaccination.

CDR3 coding DNA: TGTGCCAGCAGCCCCTCCCGGGCAGGGGCCTACGATCAGCCCCAGCATTTT. As protein: CASSPSRAGAYDQPQHF. The chain employs TRBV27 and TRBJ1-5; perhaps TRBD1 as D (6 bases). Between the trimmed V and J ends, which lost 6 bases and 5 bases, there was a span of 23 bases. The CDR3 covers 17 residues. The germline CDR1 and CDR2 sequences are MNHEY and SMNVEV (reference sequence).